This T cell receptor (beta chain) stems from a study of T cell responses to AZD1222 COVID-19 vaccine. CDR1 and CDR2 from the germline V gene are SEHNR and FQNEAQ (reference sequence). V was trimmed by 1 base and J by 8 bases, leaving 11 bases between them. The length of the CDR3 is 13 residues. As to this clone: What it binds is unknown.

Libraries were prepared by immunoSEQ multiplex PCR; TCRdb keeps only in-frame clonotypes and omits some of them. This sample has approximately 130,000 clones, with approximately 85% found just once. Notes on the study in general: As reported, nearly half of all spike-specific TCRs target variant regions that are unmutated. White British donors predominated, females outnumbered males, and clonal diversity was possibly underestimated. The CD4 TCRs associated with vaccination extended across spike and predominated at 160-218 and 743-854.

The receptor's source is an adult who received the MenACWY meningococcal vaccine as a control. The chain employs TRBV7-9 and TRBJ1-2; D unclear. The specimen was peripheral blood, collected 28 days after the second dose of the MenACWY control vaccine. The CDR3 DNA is TGTGCCAGCAGCTTAGGGGGTGGTGAGGGCTACACCTTC. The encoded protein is CASSLGGGEGYTF.